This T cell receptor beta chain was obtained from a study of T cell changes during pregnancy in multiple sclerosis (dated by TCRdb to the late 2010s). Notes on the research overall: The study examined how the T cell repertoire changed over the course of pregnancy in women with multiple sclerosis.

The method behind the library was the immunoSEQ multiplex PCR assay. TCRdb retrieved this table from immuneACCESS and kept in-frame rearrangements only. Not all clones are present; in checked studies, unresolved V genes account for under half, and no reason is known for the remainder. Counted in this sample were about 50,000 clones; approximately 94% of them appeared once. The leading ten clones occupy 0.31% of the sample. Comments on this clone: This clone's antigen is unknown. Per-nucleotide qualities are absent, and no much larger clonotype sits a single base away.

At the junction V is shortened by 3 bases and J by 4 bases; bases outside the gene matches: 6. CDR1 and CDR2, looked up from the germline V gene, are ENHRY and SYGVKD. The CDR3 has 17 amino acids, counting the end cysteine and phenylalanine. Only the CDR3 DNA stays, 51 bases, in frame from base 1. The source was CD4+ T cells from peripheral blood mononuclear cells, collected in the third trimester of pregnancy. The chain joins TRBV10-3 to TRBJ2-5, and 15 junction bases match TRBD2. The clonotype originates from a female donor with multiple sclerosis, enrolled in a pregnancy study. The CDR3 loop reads CAISEGLAGGLIETQYF. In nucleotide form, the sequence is TGTGCCATCAGTGAAGGACTAGCGGGGGGGCTGATAGAGACCCAGTACTTC.